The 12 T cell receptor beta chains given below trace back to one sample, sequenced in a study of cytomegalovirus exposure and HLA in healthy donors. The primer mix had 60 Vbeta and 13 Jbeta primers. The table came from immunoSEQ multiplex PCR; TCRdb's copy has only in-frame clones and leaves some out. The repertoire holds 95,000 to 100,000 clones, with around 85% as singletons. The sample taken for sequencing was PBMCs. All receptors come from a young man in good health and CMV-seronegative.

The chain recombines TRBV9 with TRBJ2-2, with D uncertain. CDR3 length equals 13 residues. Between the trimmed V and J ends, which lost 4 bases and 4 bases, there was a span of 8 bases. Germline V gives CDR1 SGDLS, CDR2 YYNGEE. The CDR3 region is CASSYDITGELFF. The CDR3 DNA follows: TGTGCCAGCAGCTATGACATCACCGGGGAGCTGTTTTTT.

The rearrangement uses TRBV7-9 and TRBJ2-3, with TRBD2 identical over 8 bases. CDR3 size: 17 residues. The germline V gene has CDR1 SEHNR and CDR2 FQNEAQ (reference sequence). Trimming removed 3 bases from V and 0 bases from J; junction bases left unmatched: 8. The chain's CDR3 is CASSFSSGGTSTDTQYF. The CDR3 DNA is TGTGCCAGCAGCTTCTCTTCGGGAGGGACTAGCACAGATACGCAGTATTTT. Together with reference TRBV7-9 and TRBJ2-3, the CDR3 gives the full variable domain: DTGVSQNPRHKITKRGQNVTFRCDPISEHNRLYWYRQTLGQGPEFLTYFQNEAQLEKSRLLSDRFSAERPKGSFSTLEIQRTEQGDSAMYLCASSFSSGGTSTDTQYFGPGTRLTVL.

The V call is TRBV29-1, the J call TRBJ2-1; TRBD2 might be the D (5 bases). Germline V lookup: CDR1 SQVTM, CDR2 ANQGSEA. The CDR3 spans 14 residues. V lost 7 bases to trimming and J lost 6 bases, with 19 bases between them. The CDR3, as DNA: TGCAGCGGCACAGACCGACGGAGGAGCAATGAGCAGTTCTTC. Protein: CSGTDRRRSNEQFF.

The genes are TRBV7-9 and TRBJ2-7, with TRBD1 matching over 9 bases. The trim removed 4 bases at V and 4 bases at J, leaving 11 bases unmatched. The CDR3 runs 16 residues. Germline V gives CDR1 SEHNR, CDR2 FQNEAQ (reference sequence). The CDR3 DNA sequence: TGTGCCAGCAGCTCCCACGGACAGGGGTTCGAATACGAGCAGTACTTC. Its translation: CASSSHGQGFEYEQYF.

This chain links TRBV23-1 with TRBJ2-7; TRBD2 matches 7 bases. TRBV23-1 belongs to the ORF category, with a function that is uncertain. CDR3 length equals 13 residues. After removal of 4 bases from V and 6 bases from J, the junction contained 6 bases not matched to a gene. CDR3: CASSLGRGFEQYF. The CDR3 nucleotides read TGCGCCAGCAGTCTGGGGCGGGGGTTCGAGCAGTACTTC.

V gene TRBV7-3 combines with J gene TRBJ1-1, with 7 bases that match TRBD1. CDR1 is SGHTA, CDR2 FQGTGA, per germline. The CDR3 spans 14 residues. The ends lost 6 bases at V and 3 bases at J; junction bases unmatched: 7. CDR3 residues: CASRETGYDTEAFF. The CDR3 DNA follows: TGTGCCAGCAGAGAGACAGGGTACGACACTGAAGCTTTCTTT.

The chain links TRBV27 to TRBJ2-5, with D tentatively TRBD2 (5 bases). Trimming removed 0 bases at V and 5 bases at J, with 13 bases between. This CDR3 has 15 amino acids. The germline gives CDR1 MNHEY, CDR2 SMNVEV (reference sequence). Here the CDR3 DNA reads TGTGCCAGCAGTTTATCCTTTCAGTCGGGGGAGACCCAGTACTTC. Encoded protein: CASSLSFQSGETQYF.

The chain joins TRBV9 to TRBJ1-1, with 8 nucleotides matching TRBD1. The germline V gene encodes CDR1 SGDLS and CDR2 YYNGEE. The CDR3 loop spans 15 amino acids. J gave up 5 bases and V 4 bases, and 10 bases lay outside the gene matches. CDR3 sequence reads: CASSSQTGVDTEAFF. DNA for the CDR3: TGTGCCAGCAGCTCGCAGACAGGGGTGGATACTGAAGCTTTCTTT.

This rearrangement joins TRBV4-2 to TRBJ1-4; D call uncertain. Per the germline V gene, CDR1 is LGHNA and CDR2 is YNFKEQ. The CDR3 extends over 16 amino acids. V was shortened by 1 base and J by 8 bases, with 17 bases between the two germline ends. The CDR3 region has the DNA TGTGCCAGCAGCCAAGCCGCCCGGGAGCCCGGAGAAAAACTGTTTTTT. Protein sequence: CASSQAAREPGEKLFF.

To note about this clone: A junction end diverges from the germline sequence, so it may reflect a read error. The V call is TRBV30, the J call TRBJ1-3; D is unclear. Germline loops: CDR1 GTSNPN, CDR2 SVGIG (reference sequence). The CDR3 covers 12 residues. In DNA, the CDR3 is TGTGCCTGGAGCGGGAGTGGAAGCACCATATATTTT. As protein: CAWSGSGSTIYF.

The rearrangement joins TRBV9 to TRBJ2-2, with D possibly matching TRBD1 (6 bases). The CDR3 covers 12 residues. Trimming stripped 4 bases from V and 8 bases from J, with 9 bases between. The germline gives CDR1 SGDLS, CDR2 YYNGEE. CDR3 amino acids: CASSHRDGELFF. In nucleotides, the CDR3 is TGTGCCAGCAGCCACAGGGATGGGGAGCTGTTTTTT. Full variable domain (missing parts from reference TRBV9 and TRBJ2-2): DSGVTQTPKHLITATGQRVTLRCSPRSGDLSVYWYQQSLDQGLQFLIQYYNGEERAKGNILERFSAQQFPDLHSELNLSSLELGDSALYFCASSHRDGELFFGEGSRLTVL.

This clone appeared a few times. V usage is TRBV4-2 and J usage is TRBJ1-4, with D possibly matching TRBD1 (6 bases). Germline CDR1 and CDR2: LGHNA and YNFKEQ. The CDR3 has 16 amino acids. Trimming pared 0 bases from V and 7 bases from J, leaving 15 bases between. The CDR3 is CASSQDPQGGSEKLFF. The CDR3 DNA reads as TGTGCCAGCAGCCAAGATCCACAGGGAGGGAGTGAAAAACTGTTTTTT.